This T cell receptor beta chain was identified during a study of blood T cell repertoires in COVID-19. Some clones are missing from TCRdb's copy, which holds only in-frame ones; the method was immunoSEQ multiplex PCR. The sample consists of approximately 120,000 clones, roughly 84% of them appearing once. This clone occurred a few times. The same CDR3 arises from other DNA sequences in this sample as well. This TCR came from a woman between 50 and 59 years old with acute or convalescent COVID-19. The sample taken for sequencing was peripheral blood.

CDR3: CASSLGVNYEQYF. The DNA for the CDR3 is TGTGCCAGCAGTTTAGGTGTTAACTACGAGCAGTACTTC. The V gene is TRBV12-3 or TRBV12-4, the J gene TRBJ2-7; D unresolved. With 1 base removed from V and 3 bases from J, the gap between germline ends came to 7 bases. The length of the CDR3 is 13 residues.